The 10 T cell receptor beta chains given below trace back to one sample, sequenced in a study of immune characterization of retroperitoneal liposarcoma (dated by TCRdb to between 2018 and 2021). Libraries were prepared through PCR. These reads were obtained on a NextSeq 500. TCRdb passed the public sequencing reads through fastp at Q25 and MiXCR, retaining productive beta sequences. Here each entry gathers all rows of one CDR3 protein and keeps the most common genes and DNA. For this sample there are 10,000 to 13,000 distinct CDR3 sequences; about a quarter appear just once. The top ten clonotypes cover more than 6.5% of the sample. Sequenced sample: tumor tissue. These receptors were obtained from a male donor with retroperitoneal liposarcoma.

This clonotype was detected a few times. V usage is TRBV11-2 and J usage is TRBJ2-1; D is undetermined. Matching the DNA end better, TRBJ2-7 makes the J call doubtful. Germline V gives CDR1 SGHAT, CDR2 FQNNGV. This CDR3 has 13 residues. CDR3 sequence: CASSPPRWGEQYF. As DNA, the CDR3 is TGTGCCAGCAGCCCACCCAGGTGGGGTGAGCAGTACTTC.

In this sample, this clonotype is medium-sized. V is TRBV7-2 and J is TRBJ2-1; D is ambiguous. The CDR3 is made up of 15 amino acids. The germline V gene has CDR1 SGHTA and CDR2 FQGNSA. V shed 2 bases and J shed 13 bases, with 21 bases lying between them. CDR3 amino acids: CASSLIQLPGETQFF. CDR3 DNA sequence: TGTGCCAGCAGCTTAATCCAGCTCCCCGGAGAGACCCAGTTCTTC.

The rearrangement joins TRBV27 to TRBJ1-5, with a tentative D call TRBD1 (5 bases). CDR3 size: 19 residues. Germline V lookup: CDR1 MNHEY, CDR2 SMNVEV (reference sequence). Trimming cost V 3 bases and J 0 bases, with 21 bases left between them. CDR3 bases: TGTGCCAGCAGTTTCCGGGGGACTTTCATGGGTAATAGCAATCAGCCCCAGCATTTT. Translation: CASSFRGTFMGNSNQPQHF.

In its sample, this clonotype ranks as medium-sized. The chain is built from TRBV12-3 or TRBV12-4 and TRBJ2-1; D perhaps matches TRBD1 (5 bases). The V end was cut by 2 bases, the J end by 8 bases, with 16 bases between. The CDR3 covers 15 residues. The CDR3: CASSLTAFWGDEQFF. CDR3 nucleotides: TGTGCCAGCAGTTTAACGGCTTTCTGGGGCGATGAGCAGTTCTTC.

Turning to this clonotype: One junction end does not reproduce the germline sequence, and a read error may be involved. The V gene is TRBV6-2 or TRBV6-3, the J gene TRBJ1-6; D perhaps matches TRBD1 (6 bases). This CDR3 contains 16 residues. Germline assignment: CDR1 MNHEY and CDR2 SVGEGT. CDR3 region: CASSPRAGANLIEQYF. Written as DNA, the CDR3 is TGTGCCAGCAGTCCGCGGGCAGGGGCCAACCTTATCGAGCAGTACTTT.

V gene TRBV6-1 combines with J gene TRBJ2-1, with 9 nucleotides matching TRBD2. The CDR3 has 14 residues. V was clipped by 5 bases and J by 10 bases; unmatched bases: 9. Germline V gene data show CDR1 as MNHNS and CDR2 as SASEGT. The CDR3 reads CASSFYSGRGEQFF. CDR3 bases: TGTGCCAGCAGTTTCTATAGCGGGAGAGGGGAGCAGTTCTTC.

Ten or more counts support this clonotype. V usage is TRBV11-3 and J usage is TRBJ2-2, with unresolved D. The germline V and J ends were trimmed by 0 bases and 1 base, with 15 bases remaining between them. This CDR3 is 18 amino acids long. Germline V gives CDR1 SGHNT, CDR2 YENEEA. Here the CDR3 reads CASSLDSPQRRNTGELFF. CDR3 bases: TGTGCCAGCAGCTTAGATTCCCCTCAGCGACGGAACACCGGGGAGCTGTTTTTT.

The chain joins TRBV6-1 to TRBJ2-3, with 10 bases matching TRBD2. The CDR3 contains 14 residues. The V gene's germline CDR1 is MNHNS and CDR2 SASEGT. J was trimmed by 4 bases and V by 2 bases; bases with no gene match: 0. This CDR3 reads CASSELAGADTQYF. In nucleotides, the CDR3 is TGTGCCAGCAGTGAACTAGCGGGGGCAGATACGCAGTATTTT.

There are many counts of this clonotype. The J gene is TRBJ2-5, the V gene TRBV11-2, with TRBD2 identical over 7 bases. The end of the DNA is better explained by TRBJ2-1, so the J call may be wrong. The CDR3 runs to 14 residues. Germline values: CDR1 SGHAT, CDR2 FQNNGV. The CDR3 DNA reads TGTGCCAGCAGCTTAGCGGGGGGTCAAGAGACCCAGTTCTTC. Its protein is CASSLAGGQETQFF.

The chain joins TRBV6-1 to TRBJ2-3; D not resolved. Germline CDR1 and CDR2: MNHNS and SASEGT. The CDR3 runs to 11 residues. V shed 7 bases and J shed 6 bases, with 8 bases lying between them. The CDR3 loop is CASIFGDTQYF. The CDR3 DNA follows: TGTGCCAGCATTTTCGGGGATACGCAGTATTTT.